These 13 T cell receptor beta chains originate from one sample sequenced in a study of T cell clusters in autoimmune cytopenias. TRB was amplified by touch-down multiplex PCR, primer pools A and B combined. From its re-call of the multiplex PCR reads, TCRdb lists each CDR3 protein once, without DNA. The specimen's table records about 14,000 distinct CDR3 sequences. Some 38,000 genome equivalents of blood DNA were amplified for TRB. These sequences were also reported in another study, on T cell repertoires in aging, cancer and after chemotherapy.

Material: peripheral blood. These TCRs come from a human donor in good health.

This CDR3 reads CASSLSRKYGYTF. This chain connects TRBV27 to TRBJ1-2. Germline values: CDR1 MNHEY, CDR2 SMNVEV (reference sequence). This CDR3 comprises 13 residues.

This sequence joins TRBV6-6 and TRBJ2-7; there is no DNA to check the TCRdb D call of TRBD2. The CDR3 contains 13 residues. The V gene's germline CDR1 is MNHNY and CDR2 SVGAGI (reference sequence). This CDR3 reads CASTGDAAWEQYF.

The chain joins TRBV5-3 to TRBJ2-1. TRBV5-3 falls under the ORF class, with uncertain function. This CDR3 is built from 14 residues. CDR3 region: CASSLRGSANEQFF.

The chain is built from TRBV5-4 and TRBJ2-1; checking the TCRdb D call of TRBD2 is not possible without DNA. Looked up from germline, CDR1 is SGHNT and CDR2 is YYREEE (reference sequence). The CDR3 loop spans 15 amino acids. The CDR3 region is CASSLRREALNEQFF.

The chain couples TRBV30 to TRBJ1-3. This CDR3 region has 13 residues. Germline lookup yields CDR1 GTSNPN and CDR2 SVGIG (reference sequence). The CDR3 loop reads CAWSRGVGNTIYF.

This clonotype ranks as medium-sized (0.01 to 0.1%) in terms of frequency. The chain employs TRBV13 and TRBJ2-5; the D call of TRBD2 rests on TCRdb alone, since no DNA is present to check it. Per the germline V gene, CDR1 is PRHDT and CDR2 is FYEKMQ (reference sequence). The CDR3 loop spans 16 amino acids. CDR3 residues: CASSLVVADLQETQYF.

The chain uses TRBV6-5 and TRBJ2-1; the D call of TRBD2 rests on TCRdb alone, since no DNA is present to check it. This CDR3 spans 15 amino acids. Per the germline V gene, CDR1 is MNHEY and CDR2 is SVGAGI. The CDR3 here is CASSYSGTSYNEQFF.

The chain has TRBV18 and TRBJ2-5. CDR1 is KGHSH, CDR2 LQKENI, per germline. This CDR3 contains 14 residues. The CDR3 reads CASSPQRLGETQYF.

This chain uses TRBV30 with TRBJ2-7; TCRdb picks TRBD1, but there is no DNA to check that call. CDR1 is GTSNPN and CDR2 is SVGIG in the germline V gene (reference sequence). This CDR3 comprises 15 residues. This CDR3 is CAWSVGGTDSYEQYF.

CDR3 region: CASSQGMSQPQHF. The chain carries TRBV12-3 or TRBV12-4 and TRBJ1-5; TCRdb outputs TRBD1, but without DNA this stays unchecked. The CDR3 has 13 amino acids.

The chain is built from TRBV19 and TRBJ2-5; TCRdb outputs TRBD1, but without DNA this stays unchecked. CDR1 is LNHDA, CDR2 SQIVND, per germline (reference sequence). The CDR3 length is 12 residues. Here the CDR3 reads CASANQGETQYF.

The chain combines TRBV12-3 or TRBV12-4 with TRBJ2-1; absent DNA, TCRdb's TRBD1 call cannot be checked. The CDR3 covers 13 residues. CDR3 protein: CASTFGQNNEQFF.

This sequence joins TRBV15 and TRBJ2-3; TCRdb returns TRBD2, unconfirmable since there is no DNA. There are 15 residues in the CDR3. Germline CDR1 and CDR2: LNHNV and YYDKDF (reference sequence). CDR3 amino acids: CATRRASGRPDTQYF.